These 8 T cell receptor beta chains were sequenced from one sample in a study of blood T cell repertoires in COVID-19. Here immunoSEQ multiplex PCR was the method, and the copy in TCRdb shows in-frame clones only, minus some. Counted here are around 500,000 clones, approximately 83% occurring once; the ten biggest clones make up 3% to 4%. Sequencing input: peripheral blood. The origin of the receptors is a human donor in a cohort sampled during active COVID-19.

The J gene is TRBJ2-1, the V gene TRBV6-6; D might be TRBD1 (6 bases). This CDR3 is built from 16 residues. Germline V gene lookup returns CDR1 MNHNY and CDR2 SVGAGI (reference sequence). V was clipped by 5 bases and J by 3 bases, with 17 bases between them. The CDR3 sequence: CASSPGQQLFYNEQFF. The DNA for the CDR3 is TGTGCCAGCAGTCCGGGACAACAGCTATTCTACAATGAGCAGTTCTTC.

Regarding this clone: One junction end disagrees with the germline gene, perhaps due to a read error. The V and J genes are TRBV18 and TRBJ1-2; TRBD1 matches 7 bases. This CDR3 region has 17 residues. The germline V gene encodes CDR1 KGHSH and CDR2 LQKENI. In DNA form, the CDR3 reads TGTGCCAGCTCTCCACCCCTCCGGGACAGTTATAACTATGGCTACACCTTC. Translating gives CASSPPLRDSYNYGYTF. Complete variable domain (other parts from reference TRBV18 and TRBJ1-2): NAGVMQNPRHLVRRRGQEARLRCSPMKGHSHVYWYRQLPEEGLKFMVYLQKENIIDESGMPKERFSAEFPKEGPSILRIQQVVRGDSAAYFCASSPPLRDSYNYGYTFGSGTRLTVV.

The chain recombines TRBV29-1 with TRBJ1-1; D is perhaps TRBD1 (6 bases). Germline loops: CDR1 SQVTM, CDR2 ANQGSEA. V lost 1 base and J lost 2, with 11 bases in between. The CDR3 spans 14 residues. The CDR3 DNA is TGCAGCGTTGAAGTGGCCAGGGGAAACACTGAAGCTTTCTTT. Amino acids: CSVEVARGNTEAFF.

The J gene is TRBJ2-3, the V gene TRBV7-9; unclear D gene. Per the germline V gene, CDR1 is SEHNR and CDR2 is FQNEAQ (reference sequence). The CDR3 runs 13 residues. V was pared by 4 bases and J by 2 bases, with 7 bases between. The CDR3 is CASSWALTDTQYF. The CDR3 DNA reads TGTGCCAGCAGCTGGGCCCTCACAGATACGCAGTATTTT.

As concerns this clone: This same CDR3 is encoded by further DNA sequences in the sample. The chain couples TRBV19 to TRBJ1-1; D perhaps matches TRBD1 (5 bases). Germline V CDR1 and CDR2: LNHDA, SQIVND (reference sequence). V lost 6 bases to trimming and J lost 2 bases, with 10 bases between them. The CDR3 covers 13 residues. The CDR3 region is CASSGTANTEAFF. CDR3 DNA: TGTGCCAGTAGCGGGACTGCAAACACTGAAGCTTTCTTT.

CDR3 in amino acids: CASSLKPRDRGSIANTGELFF. The CDR3 DNA is TGTGCCAGCAGCCTAAAACCGCGGGACAGGGGGTCAATTGCGAACACCGGGGAGCTGTTTTTT. V usage is TRBV4-2 and J usage is TRBJ2-2, with 11 bases lining up with TRBD1. The CDR3 loop spans 21 amino acids. V shed 4 bases and J 0 bases; nucleotides not matched to a gene: 16. Germline CDR1 LGHNA, CDR2 YNFKEQ.

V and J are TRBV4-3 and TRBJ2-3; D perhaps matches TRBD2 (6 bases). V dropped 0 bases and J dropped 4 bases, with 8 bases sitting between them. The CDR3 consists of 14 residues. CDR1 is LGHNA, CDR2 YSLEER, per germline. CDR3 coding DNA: TGCGCCAGCAGCCAAGATGCGGGGTCAGATACGCAGTATTTT. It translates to CASSQDAGSDTQYF.

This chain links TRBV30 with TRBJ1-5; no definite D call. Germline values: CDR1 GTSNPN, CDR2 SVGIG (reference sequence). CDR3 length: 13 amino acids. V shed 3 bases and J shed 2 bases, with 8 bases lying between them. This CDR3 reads CAWRVSGNQPQHF. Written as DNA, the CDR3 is TGTGCCTGGAGGGTCAGCGGCAATCAGCCCCAGCATTTT.